The clone carrying this TCR beta chain came up a few times. Trimming left V 5 bases short and J 7 bases short, with 17 bases between. From germline, CDR1 is SEHNR and CDR2 FQNEAQ (reference sequence). The CDR3 loop spans 14 amino acids. Here immunoSEQ multiplex PCR was the method, and the copy in TCRdb shows in-frame clones only, minus some. The table has about 80,000 clones, about 82% seen once. These data are taken from a study of T cell clones after liver transplantation. The overall study: TCRbeta sequencing after a pre-transplant mixed lymphocyte reaction identified graft-donor-reactive clones, later tracked in post-transplant blood.

This TCR was recovered from a human patient who received a liver transplant. The graft donor may account for some of the T cells. The gene calls are TRBV7-9 and TRBJ1-1, with D possibly being TRBD1 (5 bases). The sequencing here drew on CD4+ T cells from blood, taken about 46 months after liver transplant. The DNA for the CDR3 is TGTGCCAGCAGCCCCCACGGGGGTTCTATTGAAGCTTTCTTT. Protein: CASSPHGGSIEAFF.